Below, 22 T cell receptor beta chains from the same sample are listed, as sequenced in a study of OX40 agonist ivuxolimab in advanced cancers. Here immunoSEQ multiplex PCR was the method, and the copy in TCRdb shows in-frame clones only, minus some. The table has 35,000 to 45,000 clones, around four fifths seen once; the top ten hold around 2.7%. The sequenced sample was CD4+ or CD8+ T cells sorted from blood, obtained in a trial of the OX40 agonist ivuxolimab. These receptors were taken from an adult with an advanced solid tumor such as melanoma, head and neck, liver or kidney cancer.

The chain couples TRBV6-5 to TRBJ1-1; a possible D gene is TRBD1 (5 bases). Germline lookup yields CDR1 MNHEY and CDR2 SVGAGI. The CDR3 consists of 14 residues. V shed 7 bases and J shed 1 base, with 13 bases lying between them. The CDR3 loop reads CASTLGAQNTEAFF. The CDR3 DNA reads as TGTGCCAGCACCTTAGGGGCACAGAACACTGAAGCTTTCTTT.

The chain has TRBV6-5 and TRBJ2-7, with D uncertain. This CDR3 region has 14 residues. In germline, CDR1 is MNHEY, CDR2 SVGAGI. The ends were cut back, 6 bases at V and 3 bases at J, with 15 bases in the middle. The CDR3 loop reads CASSRSSSFYEQYF. The CDR3 DNA sequence: TGTGCCAGCAGCCGGTCCTCGAGTTTCTACGAGCAGTACTTC.

The chain uses TRBV6-5 and TRBJ1-4; D might be TRBD1 (5 bases). CDR1 is MNHEY, CDR2 SVGAGI, per germline. V lost 5 bases to trimming and J lost 5 bases, with 15 bases between them. The CDR3 is 15 residues long. The CDR3 bases are TGTGCCAGCAGTATATCAAGGGGAAGGAATGAAAAACTGTTTTTT. Protein: CASSISRGRNEKLFF.

The chain couples TRBV18 to TRBJ2-1, with 8 nucleotides matching TRBD1. V dropped 6 bases and J dropped 9; count of bases not matched to a gene: 4. Germline-derived CDR1 and CDR2 are KGHSH and LQKENI. This CDR3 contains 12 residues. CDR3 protein: CASSLDRGEQFF. In DNA form, the CDR3 reads TGTGCCAGCTCGCTAGACAGGGGTGAGCAGTTCTTC.

The V call is TRBV30, the J call TRBJ2-5; the D call may be TRBD1 or TRBD2 (6 bases each). The V end was cut by 1 base, the J end by 4 bases, with 10 bases between. CDR3 size: 13 residues. CDR1 is GTSNPN and CDR2 is SVGIG in the germline V gene (reference sequence). The CDR3 here is CAWSAGEAETQYF. As DNA, the CDR3 is TGTGCCTGGAGTGCAGGGGAGGCAGAGACCCAGTACTTC.

The chain links TRBV28 to TRBJ2-7; 8 bases align to TRBD2. V lost 8 bases, J lost 4 bases, and 16 bases stayed unmatched. The CDR3 is 16 residues long. Per germline, CDR1 MDHEN and CDR2 SYDVKM. The CDR3: CASARAFGGGPYEQYF. The CDR3 DNA sequence: TGTGCCAGCGCCCGGGCCTTTGGCGGGGGGCCGTACGAGCAGTACTTC.

This clone was counted once. This chain uses TRBV7-2 with TRBJ1-2; no reliable D call. Germline V lookup: CDR1 SGHTA, CDR2 FQGNSA. The CDR3 is 14 residues long. V lost 0 bases and J 2 bases, leaving 7 bases between the germline ends. The CDR3 is CASSLAVGNYGYTF. As DNA, the CDR3 is TGTGCCAGCAGCTTAGCGGTCGGAAACTATGGCTACACCTTC.

The rearrangement joins TRBV5-4 to TRBJ2-2, with 8 bases lining up with TRBD2. CDR3 length: 15 residues. The V and J ends lost 9 bases and 0 bases, in that order; junction bases with no gene match: 7. In germline, CDR1 is SGHNT, CDR2 YYREEE (reference sequence). The CDR3 region is CATREGGANTGELFF. The CDR3 DNA reads TGTGCCACCCGGGAGGGAGGCGCGAACACCGGGGAGCTGTTTTTT.

With respect to this clone: A read error may explain this, as a much larger clone is one base away. This rearrangement joins TRBV7-9 to TRBJ1-5, with D possibly TRBD1 on 5 matching bases. Deletions cut 5 bases from V and 6 bases from J, with 17 bases between. The CDR3 has 15 residues. CDR1 and CDR2 from the germline V gene are SEHNR and FQNEAQ (reference sequence). The chain's CDR3 is CASSDTGTGSQPQHF. DNA for the CDR3: TGTGCCAGCAGCGACACCGGGACGGGTAGTCAGCCCCAGCATTTT.

The rearrangement uses TRBV14 and TRBJ2-7; 10 positions agree with TRBD1. J lost 1 base, V lost 4 bases, and 1 base had no gene match. Germline CDR1 SGHDN, CDR2 FVKESK. The CDR3 loop spans 14 amino acids. CDR3 in DNA: TGTGCCAGCAGCCGGGGACAGGGGTCCTACGAGCAGTACTTC. It translates to CASSRGQGSYEQYF. Together with reference TRBV14 and TRBJ2-7, the CDR3 gives the full variable domain: EAGVTQFPSHSVIEKGQTVTLRCDPISGHDNLYWYRRVMGKEIKFLLHFVKESKQDESGMPNNRFLAERTGGTYSTLKVQPAELEDSGVYFCASSRGQGSYEQYFGPGTRLTVT.

The chain couples TRBV19 to TRBJ2-1, with TRBD2 matching over 14 bases. The CDR3 is made up of 17 amino acids. Germline V gene lookup returns CDR1 LNHDA and CDR2 SQIVND (reference sequence). Germline trimming cut 7 bases from V and 8 bases from J; bases unmatched to any gene: 13. CDR3 in DNA: TGTGCCAGTACTCCCCCCCGACTAGCGGGAGGGCCCCATGAGCAGTTCTTC. Amino acid sequence: CASTPPRLAGGPHEQFF.

The rearrangement links TRBV7-3 to TRBJ2-3, with D unclear. Germline V lookup: CDR1 SGHTA, CDR2 FQGTGA. The V end was cut by 2 bases, the J end by 4 bases, with 4 bases between. The CDR3 is 12 residues long. The CDR3 nucleotides read TGTGCCAGCAGCTTAGCCTCAGATACGCAGTATTTT. Its protein product is CASSLASDTQYF.

The chain uses TRBV4-2 and TRBJ2-2; TRBD2 might be the D (6 bases). The CDR3 runs to 17 residues. Per germline, CDR1 LGHNA and CDR2 YNFKEQ. Trimming stripped 3 bases from V and 0 bases from J, with 14 bases between. The CDR3, as DNA: TGTGCCAGCAGCCAGGGACTGGGCCAGGCGAACACCGGGGAGCTGTTTTTT. Protein: CASSQGLGQANTGELFF.

The rearrangement joins TRBV29-1 to TRBJ1-1; D gene ambiguous. Per the germline V gene, CDR1 is SQVTM and CDR2 is ANQGSEA. The CDR3 consists of 13 residues. Trimming removed 0 bases from V and 2 bases from J, with 7 bases in between. This chain's CDR3 is CSVEEQRNTEAFF. Written as DNA, the CDR3 is TGCAGCGTTGAAGAACAGCGAAACACTGAAGCTTTCTTT.

A few counts support this clone. J is TRBJ2-7 and V is TRBV7-3; 12 bases are a match to TRBD2. The V gene end was trimmed by 5 bases and the J gene end by 3 bases; junction bases not matched to a gene: 5. The CDR3 sequence is 15 residues long. Per the germline V gene, CDR1 is SGHTA and CDR2 is FQGTGA. The CDR3 loop is CASSNLAGGNYEQYF. The CDR3, as DNA: TGTGCCAGCAGCAATCTAGCGGGAGGGAACTACGAGCAGTACTTC.

The chain couples TRBV7-2 to TRBJ2-1; perhaps TRBD2 as D (5 bases). Germline CDR1 SGHTA, CDR2 FQGNSA. V lost 1 base and J 5 bases, leaving 9 bases between the germline ends. The CDR3 totals 14 residues. CDR3: CASSLGGLNNEQFF. The CDR3 coding sequence is TGTGCCAGCAGCTTAGGAGGACTTAACAATGAGCAGTTCTTC.

This rearrangement joins TRBV13 to TRBJ2-7; D is unresolved. CDR3 size: 14 residues. The germline CDR1 and CDR2 sequences are PRHDT and FYEKMQ (reference sequence). V lost 3 bases and J 6 bases, leaving 15 bases between the germline ends. CDR3 protein: CASSFEPRAREQYF. The CDR3 coding sequence is TGTGCCAGCAGCTTCGAACCACGGGCGCGCGAGCAGTACTTC.

This clone was seen a single time. The chain is built from TRBV11-3 and TRBJ1-4; TRBD1 aligns across 8 bases. V shed 7 bases, J shed 4 bases, and the junction held 8 bases outside the gene matches. Germline V lookup: CDR1 SGHNT, CDR2 YENEEA. This CDR3 is 15 amino acids long. CDR3 region: CASILWTGLNEKLFF. The CDR3 region has the DNA TGTGCCAGCATCCTATGGACAGGGCTTAATGAAAAACTGTTTTTT.

This sequence joins TRBV30 and TRBJ1-2; D remains ambiguous. Germline loops: CDR1 GTSNPN, CDR2 SVGIG (reference sequence). This CDR3 is 11 amino acids long. V dropped 3 bases and J dropped 5 bases, with 7 bases sitting between them. CDR3 nucleotide sequence: TGTGCCTGGAGGGCTGATTATGGCTACACCTTC. It translates to CAWRADYGYTF.

This rearrangement joins TRBV11-3 to TRBJ2-7; perhaps D is TRBD1 or TRBD2 (5 bases each). Per germline, CDR1 SGHNT and CDR2 YENEEA. The CDR3 extends over 14 amino acids. V was trimmed by 5 bases and J by 3 bases, leaving 14 bases between them. The DNA of the CDR3 is TGTGCCAGCAGCCTCGATCCGGGGCTCTACGAGCAGTACTTC. Amino acid sequence: CASSLDPGLYEQYF. The entire variable domain, with the rest obtained from reference TRBV11-3 and TRBJ2-7, is as follows: EAGVVQSPRYKIIEKKQPVAFWCNPISGHNTLYWYLQNLGQGPELLIRYENEEAVDDSQLPKDRFSAERLKGVDSTLKIQPAELGDSAVYLCASSLDPGLYEQYFGPGTRLTVT.

This clone came up once. V usage is TRBV11-3 and J usage is TRBJ2-7, with TRBD1 matching 9 bases. Trimming removed 1 base from V and 1 base from J; junction bases left unmatched: 2. Germline V gene lookup returns CDR1 SGHNT and CDR2 YENEEA. The CDR3 runs 15 residues. CDR3 loop: CASSLGGTGSYEQYF. CDR3 coding DNA: TGTGCCAGCAGCTTAGGTGGGACAGGGTCCTACGAGCAGTACTTC.

The gene calls are TRBV4-2 and TRBJ2-1; 8 bases are a match to TRBD2. With 2 bases clipped from V and 7 bases from J, the junction kept 16 bases outside the gene matches. CDR1 and CDR2 (germline): LGHNA, YNFKEQ. The CDR3 is 18 residues long. The CDR3 loop is CASSQQRSLAGEGNEQFF. CDR3 nucleotide sequence: TGTGCCAGCAGCCAACAGAGGAGCCTAGCGGGCGAGGGTAATGAGCAGTTCTTC.